This T cell receptor (beta chain) was identified during a study of cytotoxic CD8 clonotypes in ibrutinib-treated CLL (dated by TCRdb to about 2021). With respect to the entire study: In this cohort, approximately 15 patients were treatment-naive and some 10 were relapsed/refractory, while around 18 had unmutated IGHV. The response samples were drawn at a median of roughly eleven months into treatment, with a range of about 6 to 40 months. Every sample from remission and from progressive disease was obtained while the patients were still on ibrutinib. Responses were partial in 24 patients and complete in 2; after median approximately 67 months follow-up, some 15 stayed in remission and roughly twelve progressed. Longitudinal samples were available for 26 of the 86 trial participants. Cryopreserved peripheral blood mononuclear cells were collected at three points: before therapy, at response, and at either sustained remission or disease progression. Samples averaged about 260,000 productive templates and 90,000 to 95,000 productive rearrangements.

The CDR3 starts with the cysteine, ends with the phenylalanine, and has 19 residues. CDR3 DNA only is kept here, 57 bases in frame from base 1. Each clonotype received, on average, around 9.6x coverage in deep resolution sequencing performed on a MiSeq, where the target depth lay between 1 in 1 million and 1 in 200,000 T cells. TCR beta libraries were generated with the immunoSEQ hsTCRB Kit. Per the original workflow: Data were analyzed with ImmunoSEQ Data Assistant and ImmunoSEQ Analyzer, with V, D and J genes assigned per IMGT definitions. Clonality, with values ranging from 0 to 1, was calculated as one minus the normalized Shannon entropy of productive rearrangement frequencies. Public clonotype analysis was restricted to overrepresented clonotypes comprising at least 0.05% of each patient's repertoire. Some 13 repertoires from age-matched healthy donors, obtained from immuneACCESS, served as clonality controls. TCRdb re-hosts the immuneACCESS table, in-frame sequences only. Its copies lack some clones; in the studies checked, an unresolved V gene accounts for under half of them, and the cause for the rest is not known. That table is the source of V, J and clone size, and D and trimming were worked out from the DNA. For this sample there are about 44,000 clones; under 75% appear just once. Roughly 13% of the sample is taken by the ten largest.

What the work shows at the level of the full study, not this receptor alone: Public clonotypes were rare and either contracted or stayed stable during treatment, and the rise in clonality at ibrutinib response reflected the expansion of private clonotypes. Sampling times were not matched between sustained-remission and progressing patients, and lymph node repertoires were not studied. Clonality increased at ibrutinib response, stayed stable in sustained remission, and fell back toward baseline at progression. At baseline, clonality was higher than in age-matched healthy donors and showed a strong correlation with circulating CD8+ T-cell counts.

This sample's time point label indicates: 12 months on ibrutinib. For TCR beta library preparation, 2 to 2.5 micrograms of genomic DNA were isolated from cryopreserved PBMCs. Longitudinal blood samples from CLL patients receiving ibrutinib monotherapy were subjected to high-throughput TCR beta sequencing. The patients took part in an open-label, single-center phase 2 trial of ibrutinib monotherapy. Worth noting for this clone: Its antigen is still unknown. Qualities for individual bases were not recorded, and no much larger clone is one base off.

This clonotype was obtained from a human donor with chronic lymphocytic leukemia. In this chain, TRBV21-1 is recombined with TRBJ1-2; the table's TRBD1 call for D was not verified on the DNA. TRBV21-1 is shown as a pseudogene. This specimen consisted of PBMCs, obtained after 12 months of ibrutinib treatment. The nucleotide sequence is given as TGTGCCAGCAGCAAAGGAGGGGACAGGGCACCCCAAGGCCCGAGTGGCTACACCTTC. Its amino acids are CASSKGGDRAPQGPSGYTF.